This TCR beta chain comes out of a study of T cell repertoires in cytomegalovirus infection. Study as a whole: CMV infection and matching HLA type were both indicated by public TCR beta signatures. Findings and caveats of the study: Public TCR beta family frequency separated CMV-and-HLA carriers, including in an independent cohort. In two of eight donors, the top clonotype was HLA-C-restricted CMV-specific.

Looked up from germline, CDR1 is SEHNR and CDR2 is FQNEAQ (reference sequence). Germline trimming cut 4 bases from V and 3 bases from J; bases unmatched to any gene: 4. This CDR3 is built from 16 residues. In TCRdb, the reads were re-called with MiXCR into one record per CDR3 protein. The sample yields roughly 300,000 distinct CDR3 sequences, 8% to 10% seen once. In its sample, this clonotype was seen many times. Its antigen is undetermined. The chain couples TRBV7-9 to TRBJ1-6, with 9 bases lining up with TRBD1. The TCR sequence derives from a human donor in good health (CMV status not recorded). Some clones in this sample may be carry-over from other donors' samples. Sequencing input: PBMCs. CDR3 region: CASSSGQGFYNSPLHF. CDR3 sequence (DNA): TGTGCCAGCAGCTCGGGACAGGGATTCTATAATTCACCCCTCCACTTT.